This T cell receptor (beta chain) was retrieved from a study of T cell changes during pregnancy in multiple sclerosis. Using immunoSEQ multiplex PCR, the repertoire was profiled, and TCRdb retains in-frame clones only, with some absent. The sample holds around 63,000 clones, around nine tenths seen once. V shed 6 bases and J shed 0 bases, with 12 bases lying between them. Per the germline V gene, CDR1 is SQVTM and CDR2 is ANQGSEA. The CDR3 runs 14 residues. The chain recombines TRBV29-1 with TRBJ1-5; no firm D call. The sequencing used peripheral blood, collected in the third trimester of pregnancy. The clonotype comes from a female donor in good health, enrolled as a control in a pregnancy study. The chain's CDR3 is CSVSLGYSNQPQHF. CDR3 coding DNA: TGCAGCGTCTCTTTGGGCTATAGCAATCAGCCCCAGCATTTT.